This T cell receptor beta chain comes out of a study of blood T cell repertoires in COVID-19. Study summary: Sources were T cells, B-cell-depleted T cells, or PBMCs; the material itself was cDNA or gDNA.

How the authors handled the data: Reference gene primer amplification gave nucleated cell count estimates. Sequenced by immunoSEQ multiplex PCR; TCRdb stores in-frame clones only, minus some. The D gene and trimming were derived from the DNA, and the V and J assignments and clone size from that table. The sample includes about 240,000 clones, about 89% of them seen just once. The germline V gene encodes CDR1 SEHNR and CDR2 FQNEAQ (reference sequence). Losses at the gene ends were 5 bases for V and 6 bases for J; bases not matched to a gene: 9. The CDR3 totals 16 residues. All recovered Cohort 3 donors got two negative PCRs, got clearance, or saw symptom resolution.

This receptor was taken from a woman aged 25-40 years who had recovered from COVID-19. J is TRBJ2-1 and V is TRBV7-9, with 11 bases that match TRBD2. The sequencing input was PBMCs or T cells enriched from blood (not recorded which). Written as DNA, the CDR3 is TGTGCCAGCAGCCCGACCCTTGGACTAGCGGGCAATGAGCAGTTCTTC. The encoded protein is CASSPTLGLAGNEQFF.